A selection of T cell receptor beta chains follows, all from one sample in a study of cytomegalovirus exposure and HLA in healthy donors. TCRdb keeps only in-frame clones here, not all; method: immunoSEQ multiplex PCR. The data show 90,000 to 150,000 clones, over 60% seen once. Sample: PBMCs. All receptors derive from a woman aged 30 to 39 in good health and CMV-seropositive. CDR3s include the opening cysteine and the closing phenylalanine or tryptophan. D genes are given only for firm matches. Clone size appears in some rows only: once, few, many, or a class for an expanded clone.

D	V	size	J	CDR3	DNA
.	TRBV5-1	many	TRBJ2-3	CASSLKQGGNTDTQYF	TGCGCCAGCAGCTTGAAGCAGGGTGGGAACACAGATACGCAGTATTTT
.	TRBV19	.	TRBJ1-2	CASSIESAPQDGYTF	TGTGCCAGTAGTATAGAGTCGGCGCCCCAGGATGGCTACACCTTC
TRBD1	TRBV9	.	TRBJ1-1	CASRPGGSEAFF	TGTGCCAGTCGCCCAGGGGGGAGTGAAGCTTTCTTT
.	TRBV6-5	.	TRBJ1-1	CASRAGTKAFF	TGTGCCAGCAGAGCGGGGACGAAGGCTTTCTTT
TRBD2	TRBV5-1	.	TRBJ2-7	CASSLIVGTNGEQYF	TGCGCCAGCAGCTTGATAGTTGGGACTAACGGGGAGCAGTACTTC
.	TRBV18	.	TRBJ1-1	CASSGQMNSEAFF	TGTGCCAGCTCGGGCCAGATGAACTCTGAAGCTTTCTTT
.	TRBV4-1	.	TRBJ1-3	CASSHPQGGGNTIYF	TGCGCCAGCAGCCATCCCCAGGGAGGCGGAAACACCATATATTTT
.	TRBV7-6	.	TRBJ2-5	CASSPTRAGTQETQYF	TGTGCCAGCAGCCCCACCCGGGCGGGGACTCAAGAGACCCAGTACTTC
.	TRBV15	.	TRBJ2-7	CATSRATGSSYEQYF	TGTGCCACCAGCAGAGCCACAGGGAGCTCCTACGAGCAGTACTTC
.	TRBV15	.	TRBJ1-1	CATSRSRVGDTEAFF	TGTGCCACCAGCAGATCGAGGGTTGGCGACACTGAAGCTTTCTTT
TRBD1	TRBV25-1	.	TRBJ2-7	CASSAPWDSREQYF	TGTGCCAGCAGTGCCCCCTGGGACAGTCGGGAGCAGTACTTC
.	TRBV7-9	few	TRBJ1-5	CASSLSRQGIAPQHF	TGTGCCAGCAGCTTAAGCCGGCAGGGTATTGCGCCCCAGCATTTT
.	TRBV6-5	.	TRBJ2-5	CASSYSGSQETQYF	TGTGCCAGCAGTTATAGCGGCTCCCAAGAGACCCAGTACTTC
TRBD2	TRBV4-3	.	TRBJ2-7	CASSQLAGPGLGGHEQYF	TGCGCCAGCAGCCAACTAGCAGGGCCGGGACTAGGGGGACACGAGCAGTACTTC
.	TRBV7-2	.	TRBJ1-1	CASSLVRREAFF	TGTGCCAGCAGCTTAGTGAGGCGTGAAGCTTTCTTT
TRBD2	TRBV2	.	TRBJ2-7	CASRSGLAGGYEQYF	TGTGCCAGCAGATCGGGACTAGCGGGGGGTTACGAGCAGTACTTC
.	TRBV7-6	.	TRBJ2-5	CASSLAGTRSQYF	TGTGCCAGCAGCTTAGCGGGCACCAGGTCCCAGTACTTC
TRBD1	TRBV6-1	once	TRBJ1-2	CASSPRGFGGTF	TGTGCCAGCAGCCCCAGGGGGTTTGGTGGCACCTTC
.	TRBV5-1	.	TRBJ1-2	CASSSMSPNYGYTF	TGCGCCAGCAGCTCCATGTCCCCCAACTATGGCTACACCTTC
.	TRBV15	once	TRBJ1-2	CATSRDRLAGYTF	TGTGCCACCAGCAGAGATCGACTCGCTGGCTACACCTTC
TRBD1	TRBV4-1	.	TRBJ2-7	CASSRGQGQTVYEQYF	TGCGCCAGCAGCCGGGGACAGGGTCAAACTGTCTACGAGCAGTACTTC
.	TRBV13	once	TRBJ2-1	CASSSRTVLYNEQFF	TGTGCCAGCAGCTCGAGGACAGTTTTATACAATGAGCAGTTCTTC
TRBD1	TRBV29-1	.	TRBJ2-1	CSVRQGTPNEQFF	TGCAGCGTGAGACAGGGAACCCCCAATGAGCAGTTCTTC
TRBD1	TRBV7-9	.	TRBJ1-3	CSSSPRQGAHRNTIYF	TGTTCCAGCAGCCCTAGACAGGGGGCTCACAGAAACACCATATATTTT
TRBD2	TRBV7-9	.	TRBJ2-7	CASIHYTGTSGTYEQYF	TGTGCCAGCATCCACTACACCGGGACTAGCGGGACCTACGAGCAGTACTTC
TRBD2	TRBV6-1	.	TRBJ2-3	CASSERGGTWDTQYF	TGTGCCAGCAGTGAAAGGGGAGGGACTTGGGATACGCAGTATTTT
.	TRBV28	.	TRBJ1-3	CASSLYGGAARSGNTIYF	TGTGCCAGCAGTTTATACGGGGGGGCGGCTAGGTCTGGAAACACCATATATTTT
TRBD2	TRBV19	.	TRBJ2-1	CASSILGAWTSGGDEQFF	TGTGCCAGTAGTATATTGGGGGCTTGGACTAGCGGGGGAGATGAGCAGTTCTTC
.	TRBV7-2	.	TRBJ2-1	CASSLFSQYNEQFF	TGTGCCAGCAGCTTGTTCTCCCAGTACAATGAGCAGTTCTTC
TRBD2	TRBV7-6	.	TRBJ2-5	CASSSKASGEETQYF	TGTGCCAGCAGCTCAAAGGCTAGCGGAGAAGAGACCCAGTACTTC
.	TRBV5-1	.	TRBJ2-1	CASSPDRTFEFDEQFF	TGCGCCAGCAGCCCCGACAGGACATTCGAGTTCGATGAGCAGTTCTTC
.	TRBV28	.	TRBJ2-1	CASSFWGQLGGIRHNEQFF	TGTGCCAGCAGTTTTTGGGGACAGCTGGGGGGAATTCGACACAATGAGCAGTTCTTC
TRBD2	TRBV19	.	TRBJ2-4	CAGLAELAKNIQYF	TGTGCCGGACTAGCGGAACTAGCCAAAAACATTCAGTACTTC
TRBD2	TRBV4-3	.	TRBJ2-3	CASSPGLAGADTQYF	TGCGCCAGCAGCCCGGGACTAGCGGGGGCCGATACGCAGTATTTT
.	TRBV5-6	once	TRBJ2-5	CASSLASRIGVTQYF	TGTGCCAGCAGCTTGGCTTCTAGGATTGGTGTGACCCAGTACTTC
.	TRBV29-1	.	TRBJ1-3	CSVVWGDTIYF	TGCAGCGTTGTTTGGGGGGACACCATATATTTT
.	TRBV15	.	TRBJ1-6	CATSSQLASGYNSPLHF	TGTGCCACCAGCAGTCAGCTGGCTTCGGGCTATAATTCACCCCTCCACTTT
.	TRBV5-6	.	TRBJ2-3	CASSPGQPGTDTQYF	TGTGCCAGCAGCCCGGGACAACCTGGAACAGATACGCAGTATTTT
.	TRBV2	.	TRBJ1-1	CASTRGLNTEAFF	TGTGCCAGCACCAGGGGTTTGAACACTGAAGCTTTCTTT
TRBD1	TRBV6-1	.	TRBJ1-1	CASIARDRANTEAFF	TGTGCCAGCATCGCACGGGACAGGGCAAACACTGAAGCTTTCTTT
TRBD2	TRBV4-3	.	TRBJ2-3	CASSQDTSGVLADTQYF	TGCGCCAGCAGCCAAGATACCAGCGGGGTTCTCGCAGATACGCAGTATTTT
TRBD2	TRBV5-5	.	TRBJ2-6	CASSWLAGLRGGANVLTF	TGTGCCAGCAGCTGGCTAGCGGGGCTCCGAGGGGGGGCCAACGTCCTGACTTTC
.	TRBV2	.	TRBJ2-3	CASLYTDTQYF	TGTGCCAGCCTTTACACAGATACGCAGTATTTT
TRBD1	TRBV2	once	TRBJ1-2	CASSEPNRGNYGYTF	TGTGCCAGCAGTGAACCCAACAGGGGTAACTATGGCTACACCTTC
TRBD1	TRBV4-1	few	TRBJ1-2	CASSPTGFGYTF	TGCGCCAGCAGCCCGACAGGGTTTGGCTACACCTTC
TRBD1	TRBV27	once	TRBJ2-6	CASSPTGGLYSGANVLTF	TGTGCCAGCAGTCCGACAGGGGGTCTGTACTCTGGGGCCAACGTCCTGACTTTC
.	TRBV7-6	.	TRBJ1-2	CASSSGQGLQGYTF	TGTGCCAGCAGCTCGGGGCAGGGACTTCAGGGCTACACCTTC
.	TRBV12-2	.	TRBJ2-1	CASRLPRAGSYNEQFF	TGTGCAAGTCGCTTACCCCGAGCGGGGTCCTACAATGAGCAGTTCTTC
TRBD1	TRBV4-1	.	TRBJ2-5	CASSLNGQEAETQYF	TGCGCCAGCAGCCTCAATGGACAGGAGGCCGAGACCCAGTACTTC
.	TRBV7-6	few	TRBJ1-3	CASSLWQGSGNTIYF	TGTGCCAGCAGCTTATGGCAGGGCTCTGGAAACACCATATATTTT
.	TRBV9	.	TRBJ2-3	CASSVSPRTDTQYF	TGTGCCAGCAGCGTTAGCCCTCGCACAGATACGCAGTATTTT
TRBD2	TRBV6-1	.	TRBJ2-1	CASSELAGVSSYNEQFF	TGTGCCAGCAGTGAGCTAGCGGGGGTCAGCTCCTACAATGAGCAGTTCTTC
TRBD1	TRBV30	.	TRBJ1-4	CAWRGQRISTNEKLFF	TGTGCCTGGCGGGGACAGAGGATCTCAACTAATGAAAAACTGTTTTTT